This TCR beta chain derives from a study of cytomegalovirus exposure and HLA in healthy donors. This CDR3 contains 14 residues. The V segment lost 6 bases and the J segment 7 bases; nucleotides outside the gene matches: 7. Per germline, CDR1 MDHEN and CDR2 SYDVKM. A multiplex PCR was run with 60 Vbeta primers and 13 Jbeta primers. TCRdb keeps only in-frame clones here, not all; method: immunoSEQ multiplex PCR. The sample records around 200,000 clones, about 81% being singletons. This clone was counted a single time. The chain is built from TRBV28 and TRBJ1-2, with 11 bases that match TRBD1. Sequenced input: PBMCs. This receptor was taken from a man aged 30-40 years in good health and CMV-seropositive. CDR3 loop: CASSLSGTGGGYTF. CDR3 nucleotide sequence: TGTGCCAGCAGCCTCTCCGGGACAGGGGGTGGCTACACCTTC.